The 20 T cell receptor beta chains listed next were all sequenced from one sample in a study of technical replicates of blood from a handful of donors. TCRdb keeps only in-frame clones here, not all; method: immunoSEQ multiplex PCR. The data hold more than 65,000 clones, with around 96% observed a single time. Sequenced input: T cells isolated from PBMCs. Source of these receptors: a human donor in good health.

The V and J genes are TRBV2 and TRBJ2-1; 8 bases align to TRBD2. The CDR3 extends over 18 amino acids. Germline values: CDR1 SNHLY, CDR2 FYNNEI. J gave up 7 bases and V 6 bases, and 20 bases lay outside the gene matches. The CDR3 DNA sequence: TGTGCCAGCAGACCTTGGACAGATCCAGCGGGAGTGGAAAATGAGCAGTTCTTC. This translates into CASRPWTDPAGVENEQFF.

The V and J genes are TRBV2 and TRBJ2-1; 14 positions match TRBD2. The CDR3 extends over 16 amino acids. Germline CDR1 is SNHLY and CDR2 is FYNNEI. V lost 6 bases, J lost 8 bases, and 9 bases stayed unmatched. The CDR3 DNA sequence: TGTGCCAGCAGGGGGGACCCGGGACTAGCGGGAGATGAGCAGTTCTTC. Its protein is CASRGDPGLAGDEQFF. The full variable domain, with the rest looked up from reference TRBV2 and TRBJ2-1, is EPEVTQTPSHQVTQMGQEVILRCVPISNHLYFYWYRQILGQKVEFLVSFYNNEISEKSEIFDDQFSVERPDGSNFTLKIRSTKLEDSAMYFCASRGDPGLAGDEQFFGPGTRLTVL.

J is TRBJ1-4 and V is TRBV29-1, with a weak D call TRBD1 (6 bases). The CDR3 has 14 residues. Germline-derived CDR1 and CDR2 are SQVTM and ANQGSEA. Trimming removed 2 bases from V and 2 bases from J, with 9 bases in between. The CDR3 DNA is TGCAGCGTTGAAAAGCAGGGGACTAATGAAAAACTGTTTTTT. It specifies CSVEKQGTNEKLFF.

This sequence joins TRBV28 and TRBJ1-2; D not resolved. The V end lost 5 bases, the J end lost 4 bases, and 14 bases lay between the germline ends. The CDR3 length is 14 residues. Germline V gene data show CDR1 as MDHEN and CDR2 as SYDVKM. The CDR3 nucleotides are TGTGCCAGCAGTCCCGGGCAGGAGGTCTATGGCTACACCTTC. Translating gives CASSPGQEVYGYTF.

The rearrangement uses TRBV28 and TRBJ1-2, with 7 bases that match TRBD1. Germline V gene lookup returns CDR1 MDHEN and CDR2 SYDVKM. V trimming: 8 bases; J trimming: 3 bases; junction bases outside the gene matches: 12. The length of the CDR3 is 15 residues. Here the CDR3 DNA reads TGTGCCAGCGGTAATACACAGGGGAGGTACTATGGCTACACCTTC. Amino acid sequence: CASGNTQGRYYGYTF.

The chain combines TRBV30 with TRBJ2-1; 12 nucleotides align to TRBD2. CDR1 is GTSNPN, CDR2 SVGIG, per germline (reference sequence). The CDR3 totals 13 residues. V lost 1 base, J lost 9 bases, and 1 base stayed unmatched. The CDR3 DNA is TGTGCCTGGAGTGGACTAGCGGGAGTTGAGCAGTTCTTC. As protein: CAWSGLAGVEQFF.

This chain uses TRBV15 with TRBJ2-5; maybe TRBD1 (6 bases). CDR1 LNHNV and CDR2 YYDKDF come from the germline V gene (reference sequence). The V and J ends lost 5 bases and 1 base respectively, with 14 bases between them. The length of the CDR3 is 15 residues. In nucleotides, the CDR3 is TGTGCCACCAGCGGACCTACAGGGCTCCAAGAGACCCAGTACTTC. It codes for CATSGPTGLQETQYF.

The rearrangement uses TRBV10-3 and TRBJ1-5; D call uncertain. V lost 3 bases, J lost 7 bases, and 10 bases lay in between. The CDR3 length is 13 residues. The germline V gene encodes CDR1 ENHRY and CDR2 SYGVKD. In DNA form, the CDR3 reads TGTGCCATCAGTGAAAGGCTCGGGCAGCCCCAGCATTTT. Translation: CAISERLGQPQHF.

The CDR3 DNA follows: TGTGCCAGCAGTTTATACAACTCGGGAGATTCAGCTTTCTTT. Residues: CASSLYNSGDSAFF. V gene TRBV27 combines with J gene TRBJ1-1; D remains ambiguous. V gave up 1 base and J gave up 10 bases, with 16 bases separating them. Germline values: CDR1 MNHEY, CDR2 SMNVEV (reference sequence). The CDR3 spans 14 residues.

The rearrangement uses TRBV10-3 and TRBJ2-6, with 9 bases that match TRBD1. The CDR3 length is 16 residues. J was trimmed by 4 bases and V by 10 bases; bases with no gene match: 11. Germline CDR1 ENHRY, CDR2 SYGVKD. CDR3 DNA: TGTGCCACTCGGACAGGGGCTAGTGTGGGGGCCAACGTCCTGACTTTC. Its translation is CATRTGASVGANVLTF.

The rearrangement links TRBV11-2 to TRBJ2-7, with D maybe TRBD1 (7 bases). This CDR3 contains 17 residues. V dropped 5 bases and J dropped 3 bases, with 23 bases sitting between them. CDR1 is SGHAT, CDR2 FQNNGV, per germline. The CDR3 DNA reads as TGTGCCAGCAGCCGAACCACCGGGGGCAGGGGGGACTACGAGCAGTACTTC. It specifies CASSRTTGGRGDYEQYF.

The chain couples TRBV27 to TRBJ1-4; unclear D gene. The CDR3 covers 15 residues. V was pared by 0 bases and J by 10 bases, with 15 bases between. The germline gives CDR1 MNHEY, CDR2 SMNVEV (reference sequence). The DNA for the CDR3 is TGTGCCAGCAGTTTATCGAGGCCGACTCAAGGAAAACTGTTTTTT. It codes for CASSLSRPTQGKLFF.

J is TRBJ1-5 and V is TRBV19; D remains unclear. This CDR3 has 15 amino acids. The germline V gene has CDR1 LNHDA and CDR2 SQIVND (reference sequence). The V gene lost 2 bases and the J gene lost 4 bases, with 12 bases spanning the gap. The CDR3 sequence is CASSISGSLNQPQHF. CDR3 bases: TGTGCCAGTAGTATATCGGGGTCACTTAATCAGCCCCAGCATTTT.

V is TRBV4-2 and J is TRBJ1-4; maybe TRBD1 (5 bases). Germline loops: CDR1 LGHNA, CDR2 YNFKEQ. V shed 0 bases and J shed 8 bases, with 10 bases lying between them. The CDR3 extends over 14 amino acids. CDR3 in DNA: TGTGCCAGCAGCCAAGACCGGGGGTGGGAAAAACTGTTTTTT. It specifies CASSQDRGWEKLFF.

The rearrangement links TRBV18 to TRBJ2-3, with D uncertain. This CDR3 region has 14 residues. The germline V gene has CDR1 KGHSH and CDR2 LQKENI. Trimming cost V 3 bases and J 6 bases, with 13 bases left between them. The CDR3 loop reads CASSPPGFSDTQYF. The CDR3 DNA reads TGTGCCAGCTCACCCCCCGGGTTCTCCGATACGCAGTATTTT.

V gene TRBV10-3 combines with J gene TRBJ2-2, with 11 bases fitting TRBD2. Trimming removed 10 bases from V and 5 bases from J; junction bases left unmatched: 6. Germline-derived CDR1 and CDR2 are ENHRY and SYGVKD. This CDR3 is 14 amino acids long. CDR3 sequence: CATLRLAGTGELFF. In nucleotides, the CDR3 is TGTGCCACCCTAAGACTAGCGGGAACCGGGGAGCTGTTTTTT.

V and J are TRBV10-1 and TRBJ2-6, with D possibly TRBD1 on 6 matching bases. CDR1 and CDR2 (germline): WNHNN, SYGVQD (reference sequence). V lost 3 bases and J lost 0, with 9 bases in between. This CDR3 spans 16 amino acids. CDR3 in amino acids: CASSEGGNSGANVLTF. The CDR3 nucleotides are TGCGCCAGCAGTGAAGGGGGTAACTCTGGGGCCAACGTCCTGACTTTC.

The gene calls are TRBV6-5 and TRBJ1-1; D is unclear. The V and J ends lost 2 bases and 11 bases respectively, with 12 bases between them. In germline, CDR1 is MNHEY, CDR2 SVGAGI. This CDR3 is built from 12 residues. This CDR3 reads CASSYRGSGAFF. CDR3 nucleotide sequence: TGTGCCAGCAGTTACCGAGGGAGCGGCGCTTTCTTT.

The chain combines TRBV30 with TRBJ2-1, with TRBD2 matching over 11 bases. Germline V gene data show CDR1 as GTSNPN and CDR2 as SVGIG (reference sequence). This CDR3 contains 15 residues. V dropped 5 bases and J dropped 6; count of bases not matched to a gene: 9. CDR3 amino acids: CAWGNSGRASNEQFF. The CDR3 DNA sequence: TGTGCCTGGGGGAATAGCGGGAGGGCCTCCAATGAGCAGTTCTTC.

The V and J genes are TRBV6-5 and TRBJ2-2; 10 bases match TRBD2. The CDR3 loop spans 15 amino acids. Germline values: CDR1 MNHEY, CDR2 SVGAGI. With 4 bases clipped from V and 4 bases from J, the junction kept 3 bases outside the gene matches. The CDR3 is CASSWSSGSTGELFF. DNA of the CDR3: TGTGCCAGCAGTTGGTCTAGCGGGAGCACCGGGGAGCTGTTTTTT.